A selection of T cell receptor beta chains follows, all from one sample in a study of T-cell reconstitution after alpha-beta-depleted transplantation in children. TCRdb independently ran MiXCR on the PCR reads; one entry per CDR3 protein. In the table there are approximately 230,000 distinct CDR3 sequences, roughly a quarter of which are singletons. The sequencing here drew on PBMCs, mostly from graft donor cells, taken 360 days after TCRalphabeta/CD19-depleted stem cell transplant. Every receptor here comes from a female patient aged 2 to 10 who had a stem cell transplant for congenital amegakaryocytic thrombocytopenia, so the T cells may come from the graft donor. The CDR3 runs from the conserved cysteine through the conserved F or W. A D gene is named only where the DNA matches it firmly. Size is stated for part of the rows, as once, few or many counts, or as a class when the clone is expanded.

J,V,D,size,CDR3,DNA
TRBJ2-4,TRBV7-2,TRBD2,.,CASSLVLAGGVQYF,TGTGCCAGCAGCTTAGTTTTAGCGGGGGGCGTTCAGTACTTC
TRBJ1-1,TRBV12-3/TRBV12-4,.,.,CASSFYLNTEAFF,TGTGCCAGCAGTTTTTATCTGAACACTGAAGCTTTCTTT
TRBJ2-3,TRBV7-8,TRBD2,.,CASNDLPAGVTDTQYF,TGTGCCAGCAACGATCTTCCGGCGGGGGTGACAGATACGCAGTATTTT
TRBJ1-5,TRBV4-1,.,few,CASSQVQGIFPQHF,TGCGCCAGCAGCCAAGTTCAGGGGATTTTTCCCCAGCATTTT
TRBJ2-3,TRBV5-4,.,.,CVSSLASLASTDTQYF,TGTGTCAGCAGCTTGGCATCACTAGCTAGCACAGATACGCAGTATTTT
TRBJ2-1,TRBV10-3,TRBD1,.,CAISPGQGAGEQFF,TGTGCCATCAGCCCGGGACAGGGGGCAGGTGAGCAGTTCTTC
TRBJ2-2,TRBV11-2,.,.,CASTIWTTTEGVVVGELFF,TGTGCCAGCACCATTTGGACCACCACCGAGGGGGTGGTAGTCGGGGAGCTGTTTTTT
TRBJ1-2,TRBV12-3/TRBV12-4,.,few,CASSLAARAGYTF,TGTGCCAGCAGTTTAGCAGCCAGGGCTGGCTACACCTTC
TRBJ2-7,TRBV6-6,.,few,CASSYPHREEQYF,TGTGCCAGCAGTTACCCTCACAGGGAGGAGCAGTACTTC
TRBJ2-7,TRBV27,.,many,CASSHRIDEQYF,TGTGCCAGCAGTCATCGTATAGACGAGCAGTACTTC
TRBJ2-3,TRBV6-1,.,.,CASARALVPDTQYF,TGTGCCAGCGCCAGGGCCCTAGTGCCAGATACGCAGTATTTT
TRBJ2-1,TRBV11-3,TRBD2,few,CASSLGLGGRAYNEQFF,TGTGCCAGCAGCTTAGGATTAGGCGGGAGGGCCTACAATGAGCAGTTCTTC
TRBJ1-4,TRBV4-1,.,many,CASSQILGKRLEEKLFF,TGCGCCAGCAGCCAAATCCTCGGAAAGAGACTGGAGGAAAAACTGTTTTTT
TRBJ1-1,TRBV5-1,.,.,CASSFAGAPVKTEAFF,TGCGCCAGCAGCTTTGCAGGGGCCCCGGTGAAGACTGAAGCTTTCTTT
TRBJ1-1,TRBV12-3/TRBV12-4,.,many,CASSLGRVTEAFF,TGTGCCAGCAGTTTAGGGAGGGTCACTGAAGCTTTCTTT
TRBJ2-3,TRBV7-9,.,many,CASSLLTDTQYF,TGTGCCAGCAGCTTATTAACAGATACGCAGTATTTT
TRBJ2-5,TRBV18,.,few,CASSRSTQETQYF,TGTGCCAGCTCACGGTCTACCCAAGAGACCCAGTACTTC
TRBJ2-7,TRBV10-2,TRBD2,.,CASSENGGLGIYEQYF,TGCGCCAGCAGTGAGAACGGGGGACTAGGGATTTACGAGCAGTACTTC
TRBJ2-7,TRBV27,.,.,CASSLASGRPSYEQYF,TGTGCCAGCAGTTTAGCGTCGGGAAGACCTTCCTACGAGCAGTACTTC
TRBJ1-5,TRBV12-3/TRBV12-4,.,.,CASSSGREYSNQPQHF,TGTGCCAGCAGTTCCGGCAGGGAGTATAGCAATCAGCCCCAGCATTTT
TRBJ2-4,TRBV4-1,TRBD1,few,CASSQFQTGVDIQYF,TGCGCCAGCAGCCAATTTCAGACAGGGGTGGACATTCAGTACTTC
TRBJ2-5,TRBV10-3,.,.,CAISDAGQETQYF,TGTGCCATCAGTGATGCTGGGCAAGAGACCCAGTACTTC
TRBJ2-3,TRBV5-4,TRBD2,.,CASSTGGAQTDTQYF,TGTGCCAGCAGCACCGGGGGGGCCCAGACAGATACGCAGTATTTT
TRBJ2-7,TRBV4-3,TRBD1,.,CASSLRDRDPYEQYF,TGCGCCAGCAGCCTCCGGGACAGGGATCCCTACGAGCAGTACTTC
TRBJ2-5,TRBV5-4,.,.,CASSYGQFQETQYF,TGTGCCAGCAGTTACGGACAGTTTCAAGAGACCCAGTACTTC
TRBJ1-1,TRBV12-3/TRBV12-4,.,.,CASSHKRDSNTEAFF,TGTGCCAGCAGCCATAAACGTGACAGCAACACTGAAGCTTTCTTT
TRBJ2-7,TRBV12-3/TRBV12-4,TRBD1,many,CASSLGQGQYF,TGTGCCAGCAGTTTAGGACAGGGGCAGTACTTC
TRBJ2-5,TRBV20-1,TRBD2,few,CSATPTSGIAETQYF,TGCAGTGCAACTCCGACTAGCGGGATTGCCGAGACCCAGTACTTC
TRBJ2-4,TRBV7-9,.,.,CATTWDGNIQYF,TGTGCCACCACCTGGGACGGAAACATTCAGTACTTC
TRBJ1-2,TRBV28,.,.,CASSPAGDFNYGYTF,TGTGCCAGCAGTCCCGCGGGGGATTTTAACTATGGCTACACCTTC